The next 20 T cell receptor beta chains were all read from a single sample in a study of long-term antiretroviral therapy in people with HIV. Runs used v3.0 of the immunoSEQ assay and were done at survey level. Method: immunoSEQ multiplex PCR; TCRdb's copy keeps in-frame clones and lacks some. The sample lists 20,000 to 25,000 clones; about four fifths were seen once. This material consisted of unsorted PBMCs, taken 1.5 years after starting antiretroviral therapy. The receptors were sampled from a man aged 25 to 40 with HIV.

The chain joins TRBV5-1 to TRBJ2-3; unclear D gene. Germline assignment: CDR1 SGHRS and CDR2 YFSETQ. The CDR3 is made up of 17 amino acids. Trimming took off 0 bases at V and 2 bases at J, with 16 bases between the two ends. Here the CDR3 reads CASSLDGGPRFTDTQYF. As DNA, the CDR3 is TGCGCCAGCAGCTTGGATGGTGGACCTAGATTCACAGATACGCAGTATTTT.

This clone has a handful of counts. The chain carries TRBV29-1 and TRBJ2-7, with 9 bases lining up with TRBD1. The CDR3 loop spans 14 amino acids. V lost 4 bases, J lost 0 bases, and 4 bases stayed unmatched. Germline assignment: CDR1 SQVTM and CDR2 ANQGSEA. The CDR3 DNA reads TGCAGCGTTGGCGGGGGACAGGGCTCCTACGAGCAGTACTTC. As protein: CSVGGGQGSYEQYF.

This clone is a singleton in its sample. The CDR3: CASRGQGNQPQHF. Here the CDR3 DNA reads TGTGCCAGCAGAGGACAGGGCAATCAGCCCCAGCATTTT. The genes are TRBV2 and TRBJ1-5; 7 bases are a match to TRBD1. CDR1 SNHLY and CDR2 FYNNEI come from the germline V gene. The trim removed 6 bases at V and 2 bases at J, leaving 1 base unmatched. The CDR3 runs to 13 residues.

A few counts support this clone. CDR3 nucleotides: TGTGCCAGCAGTTCCCCCGGCAGGGATGTAGCTTTCTTT. It codes for CASSSPGRDVAFF. This sequence joins TRBV28 and TRBJ1-1; D possibly corresponds to TRBD1 (5 bases). Germline V lookup: CDR1 MDHEN, CDR2 SYDVKM. There are 13 residues in the CDR3. V was cut by 4 bases and J by 10 bases, with 16 bases left in between.

The chain combines TRBV9 with TRBJ2-1, with TRBD2 matching over 7 bases. V trimming: 4 bases; J trimming: 9 bases; junction bases outside the gene matches: 13. The germline gives CDR1 SGDLS, CDR2 YYNGEE. The CDR3 sequence is 15 residues long. CDR3 bases: TGTGCCAGCAGCCCCTCTGTTGTAGCGGGTAGTGAGCAGTTCTTC. Translating it yields CASSPSVVAGSEQFF.

J is TRBJ2-3 and V is TRBV27; D uncertain. Germline values: CDR1 MNHEY, CDR2 SMNVEV (reference sequence). The CDR3 consists of 11 residues. Between the trimmed V and J ends, which lost 5 bases and 7 bases, there was a span of 7 bases. In DNA, the CDR3 is TGTGCCAGCAGTCCTGGATATACGCAGTATTTT. This encodes CASSPGYTQYF.

The J gene is TRBJ1-1, the V gene TRBV5-1; D is undetermined. There are 14 residues in the CDR3. V was shortened by 0 bases and J by 5 bases, with 11 bases between the two germline ends. The germline gives CDR1 SGHRS, CDR2 YFSETQ. This CDR3 is CASSLDTGGTEAFF. For the CDR3, the DNA is TGCGCCAGCAGCTTGGATACCGGTGGGACTGAAGCTTTCTTT.

The chain employs TRBV25-1 and TRBJ2-1, with 14 bases identical to TRBD2. CDR1 and CDR2 (germline): MGHDK, SYGVNS. The CDR3 contains 17 residues. After removal of 5 bases from V and 6 bases from J, the junction contained 9 bases not matched to a gene. This chain's CDR3 is CASSNYGTSGSTNEQFF. The CDR3 nucleotides read TGTGCCAGCAGTAACTATGGGACTAGCGGGAGTACCAATGAGCAGTTCTTC.

This clone was seen a few times. The chain combines TRBV7-9 with TRBJ1-2; D perhaps matches TRBD1 (5 bases). This CDR3 comprises 11 residues. The germline V gene encodes CDR1 SEHNR and CDR2 FQNEAQ (reference sequence). Trimming took 2 bases from V and 8 from J, leaving 6 bases between them. The CDR3 nucleotides are TGTGCCAGCAGCTTAAACAGGGGCTACACCTTC. This gives the protein CASSLNRGYTF.

The table lists this clone with a few counts. V gene TRBV5-1 combines with J gene TRBJ1-6, with a weak D call TRBD1 (6 bases). In germline, CDR1 is SGHRS, CDR2 YFSETQ. This CDR3 region has 14 residues. Trimming stripped 2 bases from V and 7 bases from J, with 10 bases between. In DNA form, the CDR3 reads TGCGCCAGCAGCTTACAGGGAGCGAATTCACCCCTCCACTTT. It is translated as CASSLQGANSPLHF.

This clone was seen more than once but under ten times. This chain uses TRBV18 with TRBJ2-2; maybe TRBD1 (5 bases). Germline lookup yields CDR1 KGHSH and CDR2 LQKENI. V lost 2 bases, J lost 5 bases, and 9 bases lay in between. The CDR3 is 14 amino acids. CDR3: CASSPGRATGELFF. CDR3 sequence (DNA): TGTGCCAGCTCACCAGGCAGGGCTACCGGGGAGCTGTTTTTT.

This clone was counted a few times. The J gene is TRBJ2-7, the V gene TRBV7-9; D possibly corresponds to TRBD1 (5 bases). CDR1 is SEHNR and CDR2 is FQNEAQ in the germline V gene (reference sequence). This CDR3 is 16 amino acids long. The V and J ends lost 4 bases and 7 bases respectively, with 23 bases between them. Here the CDR3 reads CASSSIQDRASGEQYF. CDR3 nucleotides: TGTGCCAGCAGCTCTATACAGGACCGTGCATCTGGGGAGCAGTACTTC.

The chain uses TRBV6-5 and TRBJ1-1; D call uncertain. Trimming cost V 9 bases and J 3 bases, with 5 bases left between them. Germline CDR1 MNHEY, CDR2 SVGAGI. There are 10 residues in the CDR3. The CDR3 protein is CASRDTEAFF. The CDR3 coding sequence is TGTGCCAGTAGGGACACTGAAGCTTTCTTT.

This clone was observed a handful of times. The gene calls are TRBV14 and TRBJ1-1; no clear D gene. CDR1 and CDR2 from the germline V gene are SGHDN and FVKESK. V was cut by 4 bases and J by 6 bases, with 9 bases left in between. CDR3 length: 12 amino acids. CDR3 loop: CASSPRVAEAFF. The CDR3 DNA follows: TGTGCCAGCAGCCCCCGGGTGGCTGAAGCTTTCTTT.

The chain recombines TRBV6-5 with TRBJ1-1; maybe TRBD1 (6 bases). The CDR3 runs 16 residues. V gave up 0 bases and J gave up 5 bases, with 16 bases separating them. CDR1 is MNHEY, CDR2 SVGAGI, per germline. CDR3 sequence (DNA): TGTGCCAGCAGTTACTCGATGAGGGGGAGAAGTACTGAAGCTTTCTTT. As protein: CASSYSMRGRSTEAFF.

The V and J genes are TRBV2 and TRBJ1-1; D not resolved. CDR1 is SNHLY, CDR2 FYNNEI, per germline. The CDR3 has 15 amino acids. V gave up 4 bases and J gave up 2 bases, with 14 bases separating them. CDR3 region: CASSVGKGTNTEAFF. CDR3 bases: TGTGCCAGCAGTGTCGGGAAGGGTACTAACACTGAAGCTTTCTTT. The full variable domain, rest sourced from reference TRBV2 and TRBJ1-1, is EPEVTQTPSHQVTQMGQEVILRCVPISNHLYFYWYRQILGQKVEFLVSFYNNEISEKSEIFDDQFSVERPDGSNFTLKIRSTKLEDSAMYFCASSVGKGTNTEAFFGQGTRLTVV.

This chain joins TRBV4-3 and TRBJ2-7, with unresolved D. This CDR3 has 15 amino acids. Germline V lookup: CDR1 LGHNA, CDR2 YSLEER. The ends were cut back, 0 bases at V and 2 bases at J, with 11 bases in the middle. This CDR3 is CASSQDRSNAYEQYF. For the CDR3, the DNA is TGCGCCAGCAGCCAAGATAGGAGTAACGCCTACGAGCAGTACTTC.

The rearrangement joins TRBV5-1 to TRBJ2-1; D is ambiguous. V was pared by 4 bases and J by 6 bases, with 8 bases between. This CDR3 contains 12 residues. In germline, CDR1 is SGHRS, CDR2 YFSETQ. The CDR3 sequence: CASSDSVNEQFF. DNA of the CDR3: TGCGCCAGCAGCGATTCAGTCAATGAGCAGTTCTTC. Full variable domain (rest looked up from reference TRBV5-1 and TRBJ2-1): KAGVTQTPRYLIKTRGQQVTLSCSPISGHRSVSWYQQTPGQGLQFLFEYFSETQRNKGNFPGRFSGRQFSNSRSEMNVSTLELGDSALYLCASSDSVNEQFFGPGTRLTVL.

The gene calls are TRBV1 and TRBJ2-3; the DNA was not used to check the table's D call, TRBD2. TRBV1 is a recognized pseudogene. The CDR3 sequence is 18 residues long. For the CDR3, the DNA is TGCACCAGCAGCCAGGGGGGGGACATAGCGGGGGGCACAGATACGCAGTATTTT. It specifies CTSSQGGDIAGGTDTQYF.

V is TRBV2 and J is TRBJ2-7, with 8 bases identical to TRBD1. Looked up from germline, CDR1 is SNHLY and CDR2 is FYNNEI. V was clipped by 4 bases and J by 2 bases; unmatched bases: 7. CDR3 length: 15 amino acids. The chain's CDR3 is CASSAPGQAPYEQYF. Written as DNA, the CDR3 is TGTGCCAGCAGTGCACCGGGACAGGCACCCTACGAGCAGTACTTC. The whole variable domain, remainder taken from reference TRBV2 and TRBJ2-7, is EPEVTQTPSHQVTQMGQEVILRCVPISNHLYFYWYRQILGQKVEFLVSFYNNEISEKSEIFDDQFSVERPDGSNFTLKIRSTKLEDSAMYFCASSAPGQAPYEQYFGPGTRLTVT.